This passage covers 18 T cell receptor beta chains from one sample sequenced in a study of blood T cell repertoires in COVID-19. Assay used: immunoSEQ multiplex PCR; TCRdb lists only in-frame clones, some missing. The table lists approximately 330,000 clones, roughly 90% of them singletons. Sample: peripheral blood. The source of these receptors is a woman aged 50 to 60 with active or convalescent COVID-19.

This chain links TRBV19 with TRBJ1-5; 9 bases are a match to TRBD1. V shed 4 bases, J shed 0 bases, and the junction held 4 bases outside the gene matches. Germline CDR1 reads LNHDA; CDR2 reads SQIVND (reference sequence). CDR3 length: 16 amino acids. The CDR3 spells CASSKDRGGSNQPQHF. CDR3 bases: TGTGCCAGTAGTAAGGACAGGGGAGGTAGCAATCAGCCCCAGCATTTT.

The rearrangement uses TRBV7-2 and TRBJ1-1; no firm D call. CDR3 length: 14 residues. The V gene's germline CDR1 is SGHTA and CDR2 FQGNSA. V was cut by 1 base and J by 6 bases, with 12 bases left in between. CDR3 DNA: TGTGCCAGCAGCTTAGGGGCAGTGAAGGCTGAAGCTTTCTTT. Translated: CASSLGAVKAEAFF.

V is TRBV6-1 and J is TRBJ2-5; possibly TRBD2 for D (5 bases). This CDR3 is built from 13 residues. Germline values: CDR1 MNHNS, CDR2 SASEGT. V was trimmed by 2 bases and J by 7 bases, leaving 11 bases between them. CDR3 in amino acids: CASSELGVGTQYF. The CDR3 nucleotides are TGTGCCAGCAGTGAATTGGGAGTAGGGACCCAGTACTTC.

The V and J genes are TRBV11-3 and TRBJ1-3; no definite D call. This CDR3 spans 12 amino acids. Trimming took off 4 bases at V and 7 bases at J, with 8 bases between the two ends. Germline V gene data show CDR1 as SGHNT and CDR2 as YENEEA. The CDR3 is CASSSEGNTIYF. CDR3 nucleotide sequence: TGTGCCAGCAGCTCCGAGGGTAACACCATATATTTT.

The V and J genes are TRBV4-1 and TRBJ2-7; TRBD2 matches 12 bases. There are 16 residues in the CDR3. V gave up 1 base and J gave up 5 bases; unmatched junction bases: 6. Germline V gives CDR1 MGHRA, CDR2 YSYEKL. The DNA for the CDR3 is TGCGCCAGCAGCCAAGGGTGGACTAGCGGGATGAACGAGCAGTACTTC. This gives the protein CASSQGWTSGMNEQYF.

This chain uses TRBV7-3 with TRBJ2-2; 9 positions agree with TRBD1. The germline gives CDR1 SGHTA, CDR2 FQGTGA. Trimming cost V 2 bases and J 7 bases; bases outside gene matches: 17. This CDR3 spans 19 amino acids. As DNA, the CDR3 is TGTGCCAGCAGCTTACCCGGTCTCGGTGGACAGGGGTTTCACGGGGAGCTGTTTTTT. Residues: CASSLPGLGGQGFHGELFF.

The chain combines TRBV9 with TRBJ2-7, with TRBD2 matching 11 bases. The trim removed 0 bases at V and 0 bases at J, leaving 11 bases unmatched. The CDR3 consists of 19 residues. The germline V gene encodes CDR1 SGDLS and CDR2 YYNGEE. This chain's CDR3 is CASSVGPGLAGGGSYEQYF. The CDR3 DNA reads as TGTGCCAGCAGCGTAGGGCCCGGCCTAGCGGGAGGAGGCTCCTACGAGCAGTACTTC.

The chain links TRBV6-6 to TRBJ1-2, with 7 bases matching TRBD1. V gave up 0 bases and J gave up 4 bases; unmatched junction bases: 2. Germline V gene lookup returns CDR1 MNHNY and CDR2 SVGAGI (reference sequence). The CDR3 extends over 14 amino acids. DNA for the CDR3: TGTGCCAGCAGTTACTCGAGGGACAGCTATGGCTACACCTTC. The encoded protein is CASSYSRDSYGYTF.

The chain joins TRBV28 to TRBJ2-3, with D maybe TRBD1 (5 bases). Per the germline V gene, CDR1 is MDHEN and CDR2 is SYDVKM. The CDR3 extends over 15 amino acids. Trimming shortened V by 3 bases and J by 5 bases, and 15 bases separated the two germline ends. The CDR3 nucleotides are TGTGCCAGCAGTTTGGTAGGGGATGGTGTAGATACGCAGTATTTT. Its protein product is CASSLVGDGVDTQYF.

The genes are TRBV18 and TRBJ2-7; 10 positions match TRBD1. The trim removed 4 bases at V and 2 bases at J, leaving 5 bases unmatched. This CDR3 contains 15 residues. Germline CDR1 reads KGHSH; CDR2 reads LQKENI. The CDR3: CASSLPTGGTYEQYF. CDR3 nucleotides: TGTGCCAGCTCACTACCGACAGGGGGCACCTACGAGCAGTACTTC. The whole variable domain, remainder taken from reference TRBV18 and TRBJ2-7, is NAGVMQNPRHLVRRRGQEARLRCSPMKGHSHVYWYRQLPEEGLKFMVYLQKENIIDESGMPKERFSAEFPKEGPSILRIQQVVRGDSAAYFCASSLPTGGTYEQYFGPGTRLTVT.

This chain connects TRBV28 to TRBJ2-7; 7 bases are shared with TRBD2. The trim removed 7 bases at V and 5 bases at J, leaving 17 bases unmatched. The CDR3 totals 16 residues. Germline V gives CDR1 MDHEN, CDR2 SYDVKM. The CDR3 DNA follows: TGTGCCAGCAACAACGTGGGGATCGGGGAGGGAAACGAGCAGTACTTC. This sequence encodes CASNNVGIGEGNEQYF.

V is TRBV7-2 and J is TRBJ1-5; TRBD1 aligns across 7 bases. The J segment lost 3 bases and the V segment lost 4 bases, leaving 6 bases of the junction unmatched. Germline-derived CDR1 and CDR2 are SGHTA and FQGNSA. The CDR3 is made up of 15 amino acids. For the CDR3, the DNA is TGTGCCAGCAGCTATACAGGGGTTGCCAATCAGCCCCAGCATTTT. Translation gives CASSYTGVANQPQHF. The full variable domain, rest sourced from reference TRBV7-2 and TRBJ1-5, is GAGVSQSPSNKVTEKGKDVELRCDPISGHTALYWYRQSLGQGLEFLIYFQGNSAPDKSGLPSDRFSAERTGGSVSTLTIQRTQQEDSAVYLCASSYTGVANQPQHFGDGTRLSIL.

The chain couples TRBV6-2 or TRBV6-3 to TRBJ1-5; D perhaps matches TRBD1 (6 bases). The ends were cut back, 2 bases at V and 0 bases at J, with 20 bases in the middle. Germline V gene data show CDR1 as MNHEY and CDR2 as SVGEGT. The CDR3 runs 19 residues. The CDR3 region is CASSYASGVGIYSNQPQHF. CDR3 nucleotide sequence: TGTGCCAGCAGTTACGCCTCAGGGGTAGGGATTTATAGCAATCAGCCCCAGCATTTT.

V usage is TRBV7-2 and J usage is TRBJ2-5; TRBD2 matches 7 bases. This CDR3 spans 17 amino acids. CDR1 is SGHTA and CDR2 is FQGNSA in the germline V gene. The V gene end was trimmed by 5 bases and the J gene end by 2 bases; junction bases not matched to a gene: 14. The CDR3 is CASSDITGPRGQETQYF. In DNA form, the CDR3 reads TGTGCCAGCAGCGATATTACCGGACCGCGGGGGCAAGAGACCCAGTACTTC.

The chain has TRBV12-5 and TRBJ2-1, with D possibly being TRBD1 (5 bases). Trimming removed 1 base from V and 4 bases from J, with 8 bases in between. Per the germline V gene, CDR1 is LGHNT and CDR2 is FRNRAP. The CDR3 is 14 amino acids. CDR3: CASGLGQGYNEQFF. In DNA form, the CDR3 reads TGTGCTAGTGGTTTGGGCCAGGGTTACAATGAGCAGTTCTTC.

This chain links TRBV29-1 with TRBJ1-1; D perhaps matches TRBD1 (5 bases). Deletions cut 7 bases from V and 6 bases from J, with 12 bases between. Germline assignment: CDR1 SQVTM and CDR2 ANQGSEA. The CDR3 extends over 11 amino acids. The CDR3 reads CSAAQGSEAFF. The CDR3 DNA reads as TGCAGCGCCGCGCAGGGTTCTGAAGCTTTCTTT.

As DNA, the CDR3 is TGTGCCAGCAGTGCCGCAACTAGCAGCGGCACAGATACGCAGTATTTT. Translated: CASSAATSSGTDTQYF. The gene calls are TRBV28 and TRBJ2-3; TRBD2 is a possible D gene (6 bases). Germline-derived CDR1 and CDR2 are MDHEN and SYDVKM. The CDR3 is 16 amino acids. Trimming removed 5 bases from V and 1 base from J, with 16 bases in between.

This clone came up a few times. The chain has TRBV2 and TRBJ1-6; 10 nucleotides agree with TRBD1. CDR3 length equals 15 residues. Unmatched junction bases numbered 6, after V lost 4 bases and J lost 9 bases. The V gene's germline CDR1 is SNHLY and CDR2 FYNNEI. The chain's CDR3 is CASSGPGQGSSPLHF. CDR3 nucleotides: TGTGCCAGCAGTGGCCCGGGACAGGGGAGTTCACCCCTCCACTTT.